Below, one T cell receptor beta chain is given with its context. What it recognizes is unknown. The sample belongs to a study of early T cells in non-severe SARS-CoV-2 infection. Study results and limitations: VDJdb-based matching was biased toward anti-spike CD8 responses and missed private and CD4 specificities.

In TCRdb, the 5' RACE reads were re-called with MiXCR into one record per CDR3 protein. This sample has 80,000 to 95,000 distinct CDR3 sequences, with more than 13% found just once. Germline V gene sequence: CDR1 MDHEN, CDR2 SYDVKM. There are 14 residues in the CDR3. V dropped 3 bases and J dropped 3 bases, with 12 bases sitting between them. Material: whole blood. This receptor was taken from an adult who was a healthcare worker with PCR-confirmed SARS-CoV-2 infection or an uninfected control (not recorded which). V and J are TRBV28 and TRBJ2-7, with a weak D call TRBD2 (6 bases). The CDR3 coding sequence is TGTGCCAGCAGTTTGTGGCGGGGTTACTACGAGCAGTACTTC. Translated, it gives CASSLWRGYYEQYF.